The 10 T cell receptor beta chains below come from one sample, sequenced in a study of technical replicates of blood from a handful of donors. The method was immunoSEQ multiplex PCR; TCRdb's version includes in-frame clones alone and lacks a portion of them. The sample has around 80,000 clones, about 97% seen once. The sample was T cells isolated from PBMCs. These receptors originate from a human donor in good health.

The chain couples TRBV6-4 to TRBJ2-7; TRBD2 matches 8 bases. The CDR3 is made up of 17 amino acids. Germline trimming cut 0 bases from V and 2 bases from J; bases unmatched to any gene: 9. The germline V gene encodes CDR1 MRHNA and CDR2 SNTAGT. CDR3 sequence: CASSDSKPGGPPYEQYF. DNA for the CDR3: TGTGCCAGCAGTGACTCGAAACCGGGAGGGCCCCCCTACGAGCAGTACTTC.

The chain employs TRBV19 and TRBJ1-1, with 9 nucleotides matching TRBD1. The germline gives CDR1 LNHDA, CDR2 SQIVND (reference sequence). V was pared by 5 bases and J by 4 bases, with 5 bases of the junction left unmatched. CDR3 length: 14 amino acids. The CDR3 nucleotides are TGTGCCAGTAGTCCCGGGACAGGGAGCACTGAAGCTTTCTTT. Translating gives CASSPGTGSTEAFF.

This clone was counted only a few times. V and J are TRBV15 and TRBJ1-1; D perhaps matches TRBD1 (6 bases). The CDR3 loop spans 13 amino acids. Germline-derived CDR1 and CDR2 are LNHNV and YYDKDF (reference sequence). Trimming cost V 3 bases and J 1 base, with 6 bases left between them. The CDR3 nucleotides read TGTGCCACCAGCAGGACAGGGAACACTGAAGCTTTCTTT. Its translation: CATSRTGNTEAFF.

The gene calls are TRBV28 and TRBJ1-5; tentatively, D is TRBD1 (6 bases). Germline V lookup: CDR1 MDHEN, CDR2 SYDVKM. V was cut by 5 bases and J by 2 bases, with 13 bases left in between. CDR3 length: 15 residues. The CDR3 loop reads CASSVRGGGNQPQHF. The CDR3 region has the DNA TGTGCCAGCAGTGTAAGAGGGGGAGGCAATCAGCCCCAGCATTTT.

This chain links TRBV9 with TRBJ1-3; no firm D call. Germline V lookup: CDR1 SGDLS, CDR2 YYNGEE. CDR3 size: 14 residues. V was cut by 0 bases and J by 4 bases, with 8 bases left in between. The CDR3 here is CASSVDGQGNTIYF. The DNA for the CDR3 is TGTGCCAGCAGCGTAGATGGGCAAGGAAACACCATATATTTT.

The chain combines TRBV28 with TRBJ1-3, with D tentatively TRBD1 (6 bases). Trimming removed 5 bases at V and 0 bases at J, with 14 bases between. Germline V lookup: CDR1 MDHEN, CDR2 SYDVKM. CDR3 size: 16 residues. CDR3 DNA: TGTGCCAGCAGTCCTACAGGGACCCTCTCTGGAAACACCATATATTTT. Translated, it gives CASSPTGTLSGNTIYF.

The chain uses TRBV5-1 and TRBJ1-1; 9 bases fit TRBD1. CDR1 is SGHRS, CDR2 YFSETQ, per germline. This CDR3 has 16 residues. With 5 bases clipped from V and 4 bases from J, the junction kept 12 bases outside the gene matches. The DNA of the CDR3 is TGCGCCAGCAGTCAGTGGGACAGGGACATAACCACTGAAGCTTTCTTT. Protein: CASSQWDRDITTEAFF.

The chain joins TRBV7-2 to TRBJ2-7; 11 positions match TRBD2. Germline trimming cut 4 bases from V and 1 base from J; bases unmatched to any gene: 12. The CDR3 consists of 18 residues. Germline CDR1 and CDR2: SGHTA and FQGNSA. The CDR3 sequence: CASSSPLAGVEFSYEQYF. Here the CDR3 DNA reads TGTGCCAGCAGCTCTCCACTAGCGGGAGTAGAGTTTTCCTACGAGCAGTACTTC.

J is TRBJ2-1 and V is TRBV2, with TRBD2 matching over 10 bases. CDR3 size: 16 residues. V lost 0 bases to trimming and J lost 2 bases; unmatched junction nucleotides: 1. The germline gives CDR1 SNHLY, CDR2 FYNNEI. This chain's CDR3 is CASSEASGRAYNEQFF. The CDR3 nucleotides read TGTGCCAGCAGTGAAGCCAGCGGGAGGGCCTACAATGAGCAGTTCTTC.

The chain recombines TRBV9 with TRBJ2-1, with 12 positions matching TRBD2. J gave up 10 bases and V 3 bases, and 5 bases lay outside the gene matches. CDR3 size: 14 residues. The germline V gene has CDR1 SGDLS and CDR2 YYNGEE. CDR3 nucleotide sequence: TGTGCCAGCAGCGGGACTAGCGGGATATGGGAGCAGTTCTTC. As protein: CASSGTSGIWEQFF.